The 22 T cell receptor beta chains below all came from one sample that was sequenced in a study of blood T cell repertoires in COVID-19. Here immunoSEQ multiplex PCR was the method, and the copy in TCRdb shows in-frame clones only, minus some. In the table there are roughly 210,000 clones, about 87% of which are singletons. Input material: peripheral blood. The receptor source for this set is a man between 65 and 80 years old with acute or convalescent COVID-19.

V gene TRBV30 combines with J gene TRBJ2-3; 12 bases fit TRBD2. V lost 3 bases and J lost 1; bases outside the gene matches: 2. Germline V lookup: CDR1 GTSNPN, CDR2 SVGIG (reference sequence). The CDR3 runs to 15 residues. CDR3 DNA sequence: TGTGCCTGGAGCGGACTAGCGGGACGCACAGATACGCAGTATTTT. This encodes CAWSGLAGRTDTQYF.

The CDR3 spells CASSNPGTGRKLFF. In DNA form, the CDR3 reads TGTGCCAGCAGTAACCCCGGGACAGGGAGAAAACTGTTTTTT. The chain recombines TRBV6-5 with TRBJ1-4; 9 bases match TRBD1. The ends lost 5 bases at V and 10 bases at J; junction bases unmatched: 8. Germline values: CDR1 MNHEY, CDR2 SVGAGI. There are 14 residues in the CDR3.

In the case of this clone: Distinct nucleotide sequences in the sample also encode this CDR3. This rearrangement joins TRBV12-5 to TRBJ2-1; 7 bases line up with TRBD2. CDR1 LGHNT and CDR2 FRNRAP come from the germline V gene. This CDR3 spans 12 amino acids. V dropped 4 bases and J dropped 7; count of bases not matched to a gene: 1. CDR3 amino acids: CASGWGGNEQFF. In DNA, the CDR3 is TGTGCTAGTGGTTGGGGGGGGAATGAGCAGTTCTTC.

This CDR3 reads CASRGDRVGYGYTF. The CDR3 DNA reads TGTGCCAGCAGGGGGGACAGGGTAGGCTATGGCTACACCTTC. The J gene is TRBJ1-2, the V gene TRBV2; 9 bases match TRBD1. Per germline, CDR1 SNHLY and CDR2 FYNNEI. The CDR3 is 14 amino acids. The trim removed 6 bases at V and 4 bases at J, leaving 6 bases unmatched.

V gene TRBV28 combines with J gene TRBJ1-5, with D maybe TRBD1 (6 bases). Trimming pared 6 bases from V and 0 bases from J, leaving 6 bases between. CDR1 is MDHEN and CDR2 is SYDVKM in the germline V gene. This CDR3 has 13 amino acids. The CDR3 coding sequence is TGTGCCAGCAGACAGGGTAGCAATCAGCCCCAGCATTTT. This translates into CASRQGSNQPQHF. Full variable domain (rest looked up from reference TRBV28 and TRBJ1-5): DVKVTQSSRYLVKRTGEKVFLECVQDMDHENMFWYRQDPGLGLRLIYFSYDVKMKEKGDIPEGYSVSREKKERFSLILESASTNQTSMYLCASRQGSNQPQHFGDGTRLSIL.

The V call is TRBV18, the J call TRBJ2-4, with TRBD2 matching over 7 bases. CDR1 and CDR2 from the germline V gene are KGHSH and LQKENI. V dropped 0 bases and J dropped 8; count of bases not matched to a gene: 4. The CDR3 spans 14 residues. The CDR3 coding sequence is TGTGCCAGCTCACCACCCGCCACTAGCGACATTCAGTACTTC. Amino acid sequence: CASSPPATSDIQYF. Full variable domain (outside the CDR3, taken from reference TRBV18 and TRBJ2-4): NAGVMQNPRHLVRRRGQEARLRCSPMKGHSHVYWYRQLPEEGLKFMVYLQKENIIDESGMPKERFSAEFPKEGPSILRIQQVVRGDSAAYFCASSPPATSDIQYFGAGTRLSVL.

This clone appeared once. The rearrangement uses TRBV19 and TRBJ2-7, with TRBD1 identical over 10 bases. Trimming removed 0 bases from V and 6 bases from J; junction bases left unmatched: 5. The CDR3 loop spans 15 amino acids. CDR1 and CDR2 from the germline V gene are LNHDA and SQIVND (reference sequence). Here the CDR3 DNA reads TGTGCCAGTAGTATAGATCATGGACAGGGGGTCGAGCAGTACTTC. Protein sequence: CASSIDHGQGVEQYF.

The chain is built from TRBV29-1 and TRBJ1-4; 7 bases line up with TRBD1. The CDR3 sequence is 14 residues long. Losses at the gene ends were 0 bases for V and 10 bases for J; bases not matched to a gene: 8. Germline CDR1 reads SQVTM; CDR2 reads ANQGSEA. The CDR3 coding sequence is TGCAGCGTTGAAGATACAGGGGTCTTAGGAAAACTGTTTTTT. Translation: CSVEDTGVLGKLFF.

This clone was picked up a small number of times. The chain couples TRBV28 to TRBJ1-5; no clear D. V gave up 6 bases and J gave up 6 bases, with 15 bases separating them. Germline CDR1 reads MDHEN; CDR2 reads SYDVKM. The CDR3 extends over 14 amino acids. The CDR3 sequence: CASRHGGESQPQHF. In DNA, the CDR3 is TGTGCCAGCAGACACGGAGGTGAGAGTCAGCCCCAGCATTTT.

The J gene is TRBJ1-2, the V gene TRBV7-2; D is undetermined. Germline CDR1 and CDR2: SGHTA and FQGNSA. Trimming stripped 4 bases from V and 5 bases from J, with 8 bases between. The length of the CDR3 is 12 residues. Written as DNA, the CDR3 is TGTGCCAGCAGCTCACAGCCGTATGGCTACACCTTC. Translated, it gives CASSSQPYGYTF.

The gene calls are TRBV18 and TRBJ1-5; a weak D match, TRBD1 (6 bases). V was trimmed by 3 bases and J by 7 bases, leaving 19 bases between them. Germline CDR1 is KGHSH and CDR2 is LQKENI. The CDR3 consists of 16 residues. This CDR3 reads CASSPNLGGLHQPQHF. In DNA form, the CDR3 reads TGTGCCAGCTCACCGAATTTGGGGGGGCTGCACCAGCCCCAGCATTTT.

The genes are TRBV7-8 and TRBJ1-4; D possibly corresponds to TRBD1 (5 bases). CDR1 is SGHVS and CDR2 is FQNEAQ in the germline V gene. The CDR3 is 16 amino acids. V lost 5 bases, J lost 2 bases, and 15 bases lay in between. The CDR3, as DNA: TGTGCCAGCAGCAAGGCTGGGGCGGGGACTAATGAAAAACTGTTTTTT. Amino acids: CASSKAGAGTNEKLFF.

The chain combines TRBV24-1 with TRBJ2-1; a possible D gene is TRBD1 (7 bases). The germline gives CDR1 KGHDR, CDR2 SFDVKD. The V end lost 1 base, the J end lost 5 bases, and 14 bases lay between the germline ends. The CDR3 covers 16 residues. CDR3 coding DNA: TGTGCCACCAGTGATTTTAAGCAGGGGGAGGACAATGAGCAGTTCTTC. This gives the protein CATSDFKQGEDNEQFF.

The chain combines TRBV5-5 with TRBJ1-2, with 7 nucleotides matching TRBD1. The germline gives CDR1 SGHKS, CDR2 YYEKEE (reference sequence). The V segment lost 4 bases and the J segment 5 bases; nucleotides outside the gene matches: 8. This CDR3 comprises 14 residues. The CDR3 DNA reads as TGTGCCAGCAGCCAGACCGGGACAGATTATGGCTACACCTTC. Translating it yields CASSQTGTDYGYTF.

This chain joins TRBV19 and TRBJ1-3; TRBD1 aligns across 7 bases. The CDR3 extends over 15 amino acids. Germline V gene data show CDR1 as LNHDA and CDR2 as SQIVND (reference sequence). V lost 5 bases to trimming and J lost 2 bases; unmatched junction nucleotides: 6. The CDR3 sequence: CASSSIDRAGNTIYF. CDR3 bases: TGTGCCAGTAGTTCTATCGACAGGGCTGGAAACACCATATATTTT.

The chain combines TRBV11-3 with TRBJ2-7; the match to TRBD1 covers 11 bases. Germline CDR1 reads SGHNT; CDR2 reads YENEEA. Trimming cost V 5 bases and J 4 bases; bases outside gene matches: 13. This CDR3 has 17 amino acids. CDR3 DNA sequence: TGTGCCAGCAGCCTCAGGGCCGGACAGGGGGCGGCATACGAGCAGTACTTC. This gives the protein CASSLRAGQGAAYEQYF.

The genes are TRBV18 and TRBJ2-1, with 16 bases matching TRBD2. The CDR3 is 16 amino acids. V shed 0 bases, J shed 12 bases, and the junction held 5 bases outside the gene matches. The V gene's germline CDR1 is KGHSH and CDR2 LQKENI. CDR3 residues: CASSPPGTSGRAGQFF. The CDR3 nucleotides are TGTGCCAGCTCACCACCCGGGACTAGCGGGAGGGCGGGGCAGTTCTTC. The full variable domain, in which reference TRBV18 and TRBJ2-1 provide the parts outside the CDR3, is NAGVMQNPRHLVRRRGQEARLRCSPMKGHSHVYWYRQLPEEGLKFMVYLQKENIIDESGMPKERFSAEFPKEGPSILRIQQVVRGDSAAYFCASSPPGTSGRAGQFFGPGTRLTVL.

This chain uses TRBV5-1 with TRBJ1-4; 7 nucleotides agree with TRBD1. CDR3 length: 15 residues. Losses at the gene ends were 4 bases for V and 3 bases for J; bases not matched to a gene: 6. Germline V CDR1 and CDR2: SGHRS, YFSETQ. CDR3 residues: CASSQTGPPNEKLFF. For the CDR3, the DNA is TGCGCCAGCAGCCAGACAGGGCCGCCTAATGAAAAACTGTTTTTT.

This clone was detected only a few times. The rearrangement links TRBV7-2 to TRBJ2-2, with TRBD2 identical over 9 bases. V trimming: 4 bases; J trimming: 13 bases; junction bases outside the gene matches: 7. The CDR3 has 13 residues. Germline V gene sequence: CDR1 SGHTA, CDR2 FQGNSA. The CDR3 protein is CASSSSGGLRLFF. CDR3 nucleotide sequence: TGTGCCAGCAGCTCCAGCGGGGGGTTAAGGCTGTTTTTT. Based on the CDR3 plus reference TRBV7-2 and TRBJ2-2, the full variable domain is GAGVSQSPSNKVTEKGKDVELRCDPISGHTALYWYRQSLGQGLEFLIYFQGNSAPDKSGLPSDRFSAERTGGSVSTLTIQRTQQEDSAVYLCASSSSGGLRLFFGEGSRLTVL.

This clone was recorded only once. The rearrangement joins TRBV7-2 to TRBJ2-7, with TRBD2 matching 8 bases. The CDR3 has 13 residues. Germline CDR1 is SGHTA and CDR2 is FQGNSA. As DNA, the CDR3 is TGTGCAACCGGGAGGGGCTTCTCCTACGAGCAGTACTTC. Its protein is CATGRGFSYEQYF.

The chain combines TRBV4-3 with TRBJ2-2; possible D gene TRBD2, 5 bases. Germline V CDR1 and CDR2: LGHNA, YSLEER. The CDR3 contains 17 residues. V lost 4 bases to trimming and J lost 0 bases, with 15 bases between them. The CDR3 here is CASSRAAAAANTGELFF. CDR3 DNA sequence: TGCGCCAGCAGCCGAGCGGCGGCAGCCGCGAACACCGGGGAGCTGTTTTTT.

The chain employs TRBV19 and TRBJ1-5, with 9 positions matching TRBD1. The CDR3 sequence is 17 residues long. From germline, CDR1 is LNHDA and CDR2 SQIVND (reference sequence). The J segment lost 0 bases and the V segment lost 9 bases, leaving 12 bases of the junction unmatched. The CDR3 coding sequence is TGTGCCAGCCGACTCCCGGGACAGGGACATAGCAATCAGCCCCAGCATTTT. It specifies CASRLPGQGHSNQPQHF. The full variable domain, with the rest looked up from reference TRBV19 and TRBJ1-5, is DGGITQSPKYLFRKEGQNVTLSCEQNLNHDAMYWYRQDPGQGLRLIYYSQIVNDFQKGDIAEGYSVSREKKESFPLTVTSAQKNPTAFYLCASRLPGQGHSNQPQHFGDGTRLSIL.